This record concerns one TCR beta chain sequence. The sample belongs to a study of graft-versus-host responses after intestinal transplantation. The wider study: Recipients underwent multivisceral, liver-intestinal, or isolated intestinal transplants.

Per germline, CDR1 SGDLS and CDR2 YYNGEE. The CDR3 totals 14 residues. Unmatched junction bases numbered 0, after V lost 5 bases and J lost 0 bases. Data came from immunoSEQ multiplex PCR; TCRdb stores just in-frame clones and leaves some out. This table holds more than 55,000 clones, 85% to 90% found once. The genes are TRBV9 and TRBJ2-7; 12 nucleotides line up with TRBD2. The sequences come from PBMCs, collected 26 days after transplant. This TCR came from a human patient who received an intestinal transplant, so some T cells may come from the graft donor. The CDR3 DNA follows: TGTGCCAGCAGGACTAGCGGGAGCTCCTACGAGCAGTACTTC. Its translation is CASRTSGSSYEQYF.